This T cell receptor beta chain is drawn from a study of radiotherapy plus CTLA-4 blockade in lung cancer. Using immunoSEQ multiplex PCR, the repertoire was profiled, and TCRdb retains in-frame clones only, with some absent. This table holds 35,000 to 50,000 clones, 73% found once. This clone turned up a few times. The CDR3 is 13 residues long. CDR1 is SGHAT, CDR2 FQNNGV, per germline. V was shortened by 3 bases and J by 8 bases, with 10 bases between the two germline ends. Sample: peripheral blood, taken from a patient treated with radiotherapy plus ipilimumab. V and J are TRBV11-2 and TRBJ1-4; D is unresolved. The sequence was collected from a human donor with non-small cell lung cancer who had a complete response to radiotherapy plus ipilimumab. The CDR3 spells CASSFGLSEKLFF. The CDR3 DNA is TGTGCCAGCAGCTTCGGGTTGTCAGAAAAACTGTTTTTT. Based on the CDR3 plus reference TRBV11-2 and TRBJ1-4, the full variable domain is EAGVAQSPRYKIIEKRQSVAFWCNPISGHATLYWYQQILGQGPKLLIQFQNNGVVDDSQLPKDRFSAERLKGVDSTLKIQPAKLEDSAVYLCASSFGLSEKLFFGSGTQLSVL.